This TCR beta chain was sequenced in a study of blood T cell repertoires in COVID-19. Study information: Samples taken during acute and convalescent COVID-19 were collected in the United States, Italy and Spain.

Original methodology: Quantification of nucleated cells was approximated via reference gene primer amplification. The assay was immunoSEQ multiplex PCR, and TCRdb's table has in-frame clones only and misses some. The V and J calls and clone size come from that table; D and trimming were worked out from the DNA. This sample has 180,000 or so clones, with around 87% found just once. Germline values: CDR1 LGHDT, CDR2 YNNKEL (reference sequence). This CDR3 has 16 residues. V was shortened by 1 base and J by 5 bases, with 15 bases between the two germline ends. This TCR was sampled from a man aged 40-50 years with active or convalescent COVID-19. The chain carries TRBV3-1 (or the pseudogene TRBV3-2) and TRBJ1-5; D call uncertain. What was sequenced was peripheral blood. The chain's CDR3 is CASSQGLARSDQPQHF. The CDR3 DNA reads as TGTGCCAGCAGCCAAGGGTTGGCAAGATCCGATCAGCCCCAGCATTTT.